Described below is a single T cell receptor (beta chain) sequence and its context. Antigen: not known. The data derive from a study of CXCR3-negative and CXCR3-positive naive CD8 T cells. Researchers sorted approximately 290,000 cells of each CD8+ T cell subset in triplicate. Whole-study findings and limits: TRB CDR3s of CXCR3-positive naive cells were more hydrophobic than those of CXCR3-negative naive cells.

TRB cDNA libraries were made by UMI-labeled 5' RACE. TCRdb re-called the 5' RACE reads; every CDR3 protein appears as one record, without DNA. In all, the sample yields around 60,000 distinct CDR3 sequences. This CDR3 is built from 16 residues. Looked up from germline, CDR1 is SGHVS and CDR2 is FNYEAQ. The clonotype was recovered from a human donor in good health. Some clones in this sample may be carry-over from other donors' samples. The rearrangement joins TRBV7-6 to TRBJ1-1. The source material was naive CXCR3+ CD8+ T cells from blood. Subset noted: CD45RO-CCR7+CD27+CD95- naive CD8+ T cells expressing CXCR3 (TNR3+). The CDR3 loop reads CASSFVGETANTEAFF.